This T cell receptor (beta chain) was sequenced for a study of T cells in Graves' hyperthyroidism and ophthalmopathy. Study-level findings and limits: Most thyroid clonotypes expanded above 0.001 were also detected in blood.

Authors of the study amplified TCR beta CDR3 regions from RNA transcripts. HTBI primers were employed in a first-round RT-PCR of the TCR CDR3. TCRdb re-analysed the multiplex PCR reads in MiXCR, keeping a single row per CDR3 protein. The repertoire holds hundreds of thousands of distinct CDR3 sequences, with over 15% as singletons. This CDR3 has 13 residues. The germline CDR1 and CDR2 sequences are MNHNS and SASEGT. Trimming pared 5 bases from V and 1 base from J, leaving 9 bases between. This clonotype has only a few counts. Its specificity is not known. Source material: blood. This receptor was identified in a woman aged 18-29 years with Graves' ophthalmopathy. V and J are TRBV6-1 and TRBJ2-7; D not resolved. The CDR3 sequence is CASSNSRSYEQYF. Here the CDR3 DNA reads TGTGCCAGCAGTAATTCACGATCCTACGAGCAGTACTTC.